This section outlines one TCR beta chain sequence together with its context. This entry belongs to a study of OX40 agonist ivuxolimab in advanced cancers. V was trimmed by 11 bases and J by 9 bases, leaving 23 bases between them. The germline CDR1 and CDR2 sequences are SNHLY and FYNNEI. The CDR3 extends over 15 amino acids. TCRdb keeps only in-frame clones here, not all; method: immunoSEQ multiplex PCR. This sample has 90,000 to 100,000 clones, with 70% to 90% found just once. Peripheral blood came from all dose cohorts at three timepoints. The V gene is TRBV2, the J gene TRBJ1-6, with D perhaps matching TRBD1 (6 bases). The sample consisted of CD4+ or CD8+ T cells sorted from blood, taken in a trial of the OX40 agonist ivuxolimab. The receptor was derived from an adult with an advanced solid tumor such as melanoma, head and neck, liver or kidney cancer. The DNA of the CDR3 is TGTGCCGTCGCGGAAGGGGGAAAAAACGGTTCACCCCTCCACTTT. Translated, it gives CAVAEGGKNGSPLHF.